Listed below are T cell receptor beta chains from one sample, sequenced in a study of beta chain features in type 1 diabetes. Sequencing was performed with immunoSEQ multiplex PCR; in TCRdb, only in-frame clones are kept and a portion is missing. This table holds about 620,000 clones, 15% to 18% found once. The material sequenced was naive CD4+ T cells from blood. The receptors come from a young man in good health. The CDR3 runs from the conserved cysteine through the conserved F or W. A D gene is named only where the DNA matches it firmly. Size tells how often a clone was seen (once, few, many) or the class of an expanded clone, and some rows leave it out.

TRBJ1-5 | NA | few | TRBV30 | CAWSPGGNQPQHF | TGTGCCTGGAGTCCAGGGGGCAATCAGCCCCAGCATTTT
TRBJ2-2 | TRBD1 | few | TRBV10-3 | CAISAEQGSAGELFF | TGTGCCATCAGTGCTGAACAGGGGTCCGCCGGGGAGCTGTTTTTT
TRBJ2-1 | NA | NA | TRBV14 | CASSQDTGNEQFF | TGTGCCAGCAGCCAAGACACTGGGAATGAGCAGTTCTTC
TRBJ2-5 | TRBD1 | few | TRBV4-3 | CASSHERLYRGQETQYF | TGCGCCAGCAGCCACGAGCGGCTTTACAGGGGGCAGGAGACCCAGTACTTC
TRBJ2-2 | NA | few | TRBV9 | CASSVQSPVSTGELFF | TGTGCCAGCAGCGTTCAGAGCCCAGTTAGCACCGGGGAGCTGTTTTTT
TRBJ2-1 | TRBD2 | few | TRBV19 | CASTDPGLAGYNEQFF | TGTGCCAGTACCGACCCCGGGCTAGCGGGGTACAATGAGCAGTTCTTC
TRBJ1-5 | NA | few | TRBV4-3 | CASSQDGTGRQPQHF | TGCGCCAGCAGCCAAGATGGGACTGGTCGCCAGCCCCAGCATTTT
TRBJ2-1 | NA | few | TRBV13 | CASNRPTYNEQFF | TGTGCCAGTAACAGGCCTACCTACAATGAGCAGTTCTTC
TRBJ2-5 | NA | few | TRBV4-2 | CASSQETSSETQYF | TGTGCCAGCAGCCAAGAAACTAGCAGTGAGACCCAGTACTTC
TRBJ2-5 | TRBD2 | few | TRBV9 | CASKLLLAGERQETQYF | TGTGCCAGCAAGCTATTGCTAGCGGGGGAACGCCAAGAGACCCAGTACTTC
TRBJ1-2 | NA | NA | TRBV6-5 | CASSHGQNSYGYTF | TGTGCCAGCAGTCATGGACAGAATTCATATGGCTACACCTTC
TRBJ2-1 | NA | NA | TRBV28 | CASSSGEPGGQFF | TGTGCCAGCAGTTCAGGGGAACCGGGGGGGCAGTTCTTC
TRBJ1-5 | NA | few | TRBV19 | CASSIGQPQHF | TGTGCCAGTAGTATAGGACAGCCCCAGCATTTT
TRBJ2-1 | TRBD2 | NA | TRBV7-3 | CASSLERGTGRSEQFF | TGTGCCAGCAGCTTAGAGCGGGGGACTGGGAGGTCTGAGCAGTTCTTC
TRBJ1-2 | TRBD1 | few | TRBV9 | CASSVEVKGTDLYGYTF | TGTGCCAGCAGCGTAGAGGTAAAGGGGACAGATCTCTATGGCTACACCTTC
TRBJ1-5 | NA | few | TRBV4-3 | CASSQEWRGRSNQPQHF | TGCGCCAGCAGCCAAGAATGGCGAGGGAGGAGCAATCAGCCCCAGCATTTT
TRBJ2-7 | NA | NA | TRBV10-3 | CAISGQASSYEQYF | TGTGCCATCAGTGGACAGGCCAGCTCCTACGAGCAGTACTTC
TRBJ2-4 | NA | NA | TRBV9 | CASSVEASNIQYF | TGTGCCAGCAGCGTAGAGGCATCAAACATTCAGTACTTC
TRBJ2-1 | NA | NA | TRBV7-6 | CASSLIPRGRDRSEQFF | TGTGCCAGCAGCTTAATCCCCCGGGGCCGCGATAGGTCTGAGCAGTTCTTC
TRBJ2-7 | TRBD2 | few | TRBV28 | CASSSLAGIYEQYF | TGTGCCAGCAGTTCGCTAGCGGGTATCTACGAGCAGTACTTC
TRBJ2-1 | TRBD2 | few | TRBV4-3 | CASSQGLAEHYNEQFF | TGCGCCAGCAGCCAGGGACTAGCGGAGCACTACAATGAGCAGTTCTTC
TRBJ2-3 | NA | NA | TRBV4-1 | CASSLRSEGTDTQYF | TGCGCCAGCAGCCTACGCTCGGAGGGCACAGATACGCAGTATTTT
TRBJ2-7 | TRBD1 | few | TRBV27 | CASSPKERTGGGSYEQYF | TGTGCCAGCAGTCCTAAGGAAAGGACAGGGGGTGGCTCCTACGAGCAGTACTTC
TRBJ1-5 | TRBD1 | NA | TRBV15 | CATSRLPGTGVQPQHF | TGTGCCACCAGCAGATTGCCCGGGACAGGGGTACAGCCCCAGCATTTT
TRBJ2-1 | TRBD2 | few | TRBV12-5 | CASGLVLGTSGRNEQFF | TGTGCTAGTGGTTTGGTACTTGGGACTAGCGGGAGGAATGAGCAGTTCTTC
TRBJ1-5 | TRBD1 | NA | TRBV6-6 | CASSYAWTGPNQPQHF | TGTGCCAGCAGTTATGCTTGGACAGGCCCCAATCAGCCCCAGCATTTT
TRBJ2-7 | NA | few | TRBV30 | CAWRRRGTVDEQYF | TGTGCCTGGAGGCGACGGGGGACTGTGGACGAGCAGTACTTC
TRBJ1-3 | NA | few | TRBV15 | CATSRDPGGNTIYF | TGTGCCACCAGCAGGGACCCCGGAGGGAACACCATATATTTT
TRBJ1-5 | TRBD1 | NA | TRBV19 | CASSTLGTGPNQPQHF | TGTGCCAGTAGTACCTTGGGGACAGGGCCCAATCAGCCCCAGCATTTT
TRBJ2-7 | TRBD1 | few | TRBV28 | CASSLRQGDYEQYF | TGTGCCAGCAGTCTGAGACAGGGGGACTACGAGCAGTACTTC
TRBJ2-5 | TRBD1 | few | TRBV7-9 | CASSLETGRRETQYF | TGTGCCAGCAGCTTAGAGACAGGGCGTCGCGAGACCCAGTACTTC